The following is a T cell receptor (beta chain) sequence with its context. Its antigen is still unknown. The sample comes from a study of regulatory dendritic cells for organ transplantation. Study-level background: Dendritic cell cultures received LPS on day 6. Study-wide results and limits: Memory T cells were less diverse than naive, with memory CD8+ most oligoclonal. Of resting T cell subsets, memory CD8+ had the most alloreactive clonotypes. The authors noted considerable between-person heterogeneity in alloreactive memory CD8+ cells.

The data were produced by immunoSEQ multiplex PCR, yet TCRdb's version contains in-frame clones alone and is incomplete. Its table records fewer than 65 clones. This CDR3 region has 16 residues. The specimen sequenced was dendritic cells cultured alone as a control. This TCR was sampled from a human donor in good health and provided the allogeneic stimulator dendritic cells. This chain uses TRBV12-2 with TRBJ2-1; TRBD2, as called in the table, went unchecked against the DNA. TRBV12-2 is labeled a pseudogene. The CDR3 DNA reads as TGTGCAAGTCGCTTGGGCGTGCGGGGATCCTACAATGAGCAGTTCTTC. It codes for CASRLGVRGSYNEQFF.